The 27 T cell receptor beta chains reported below all come from one sample, sequenced in a study of blood T cell repertoires in COVID-19. Only in-frame clones appear in the TCRdb table, and some are missing; sequencing was by immunoSEQ multiplex PCR. The repertoire includes 310,000 or so clones, roughly 90% of them detected once, and nearly 6.5% sits in the top ten. Material: peripheral blood. Every receptor here comes from a man aged 18 to 29 who had recovered from COVID-19.

The J gene is TRBJ1-5, the V gene TRBV19, with 10 bases lining up with TRBD1. The CDR3 has 16 amino acids. Per the germline V gene, CDR1 is LNHDA and CDR2 is SQIVND (reference sequence). V trimming: 5 bases; J trimming: 7 bases; junction bases outside the gene matches: 11. CDR3 sequence (DNA): TGTGCCAGTAGTCCAGAGACAGGGGGCTTGGGACAGCCCCAGCATTTT. Amino acid sequence: CASSPETGGLGQPQHF.

This clone is a singleton in its sample. The chain recombines TRBV7-9 with TRBJ1-1; TRBD1 aligns across 7 bases. The ends lost 4 bases at V and 8 bases at J; junction bases unmatched: 7. The CDR3 has 13 residues. Germline V lookup: CDR1 SEHNR, CDR2 FQNEAQ (reference sequence). CDR3 in amino acids: CASSSQGRGEAFF. The CDR3 DNA sequence: TGTGCCAGCAGCTCACAGGGGCGGGGAGAAGCTTTCTTT. Complete variable domain (other parts from reference TRBV7-9 and TRBJ1-1): DTGVSQNPRHKITKRGQNVTFRCDPISEHNRLYWYRQTLGQGPEFLTYFQNEAQLEKSRLLSDRFSAERPKGSFSTLEIQRTEQGDSAMYLCASSSQGRGEAFFGQGTRLTVV.

The rearrangement joins TRBV2 to TRBJ2-1; maybe TRBD1 (5 bases). This CDR3 has 14 amino acids. The germline V and J ends were trimmed by 2 bases and 7 bases, with 12 bases remaining between them. CDR1 and CDR2 from the germline V gene are SNHLY and FYNNEI. The CDR3 sequence is CASSERQGVNEQFF. CDR3 in DNA: TGTGCCAGCAGTGAACGCCAGGGTGTTAATGAGCAGTTCTTC.

The CDR3 sequence is CASSGTGGRAYEQYF. As DNA, the CDR3 is TGTGCCAGCAGCGGGACAGGGGGCAGGGCCTACGAGCAGTACTTC. The chain has TRBV6-5 and TRBJ2-7, with 12 bases fitting TRBD1. CDR1 and CDR2 (germline): MNHEY, SVGAGI. After removal of 6 bases from V and 2 bases from J, the junction contained 5 bases not matched to a gene. CDR3 length equals 15 residues.

The CDR3 nucleotides are TGTGCCAGCAGTCAGGGACTAGCGGCAGAGACCCAGTACTTC. It translates to CASSQGLAAETQYF. This chain uses TRBV21-1 with TRBJ2-5; the table assigns TRBD2, which was not confirmed against the DNA. TRBV21-1 is shown as a pseudogene. This CDR3 region has 14 residues.

The chain is built from TRBV9 and TRBJ1-5; TRBD1 aligns across 9 bases. Germline assignment: CDR1 SGDLS and CDR2 YYNGEE. The J segment lost 4 bases and the V segment lost 3 bases, leaving 5 bases of the junction unmatched. The CDR3 loop spans 15 amino acids. The DNA of the CDR3 is TGTGCCAGCAGCGACAGGGGGCTGGAAAATCAGCCCCAGCATTTT. This gives the protein CASSDRGLENQPQHF.

This clone was counted between two and nine times. The CDR3 is CASSPGLAVVGELFF. CDR3 nucleotides: TGCGCCAGCAGCCCGGGACTAGCTGTGGTCGGGGAGCTGTTTTTT. The chain combines TRBV5-1 with TRBJ2-2; 9 positions agree with TRBD2. V shed 4 bases and J 7 bases; nucleotides not matched to a gene: 8. This CDR3 spans 15 amino acids. CDR1 and CDR2 (germline): SGHRS, YFSETQ.

V gene TRBV7-6 combines with J gene TRBJ2-3, with D maybe TRBD2 (6 bases). V shed 7 bases and J shed 2 bases, with 16 bases lying between them. The germline gives CDR1 SGHVS, CDR2 FNYEAQ. This CDR3 spans 15 amino acids. The CDR3 loop is CASTPWAGTTDTQYF. CDR3 coding DNA: TGTGCCAGCACCCCATGGGCGGGGACCACAGATACGCAGTATTTT.

In nucleotides, the CDR3 is TGTGCCAGCAGCGCTGGGACAGGACAAGAGACCCAGTACTTC. The encoded protein is CASSAGTGQETQYF. V usage is TRBV9 and J usage is TRBJ2-5, with 8 bases lining up with TRBD1. The CDR3 is 14 residues long. J lost 2 bases, V lost 3 bases, and 3 bases had no gene match. CDR1 is SGDLS and CDR2 is YYNGEE in the germline V gene. Using reference TRBV9 and TRBJ2-5 for the parts outside the CDR3, the full variable domain is DSGVTQTPKHLITATGQRVTLRCSPRSGDLSVYWYQQSLDQGLQFLIQYYNGEERAKGNILERFSAQQFPDLHSELNLSSLELGDSALYFCASSAGTGQETQYFGPGTRLLVL.

The chain couples TRBV7-9 to TRBJ1-3; possible D gene TRBD1, 5 bases. Germline values: CDR1 SEHNR, CDR2 FQNEAQ (reference sequence). The V gene lost 8 bases and the J gene lost 6 bases, with 20 bases spanning the gap. The CDR3 contains 15 residues. The CDR3 DNA reads TGTGCCAGCCCTCTGGAAGATAGGGGCTTAAACACCATATATTTT. Protein sequence: CASPLEDRGLNTIYF.

The rearrangement links TRBV6-6 to TRBJ2-7; TRBD2 might be the D (6 bases). Germline CDR1 reads MNHNY; CDR2 reads SVGAGI (reference sequence). Trimming took 8 bases from V and 3 from J, leaving 20 bases between them. The CDR3 has 15 residues. CDR3 in DNA: TGTGCCAGCTACAGTTACGGGGGTTCGGGCTACGAGCAGTACTTC. Its translation is CASYSYGGSGYEQYF.

In DNA, the CDR3 is TGTGCCAGCAGTGAAGATCTCGCGAGCGGGTACACTGAAGCTTTCTTT. Protein product: CASSEDLASGYTEAFF. The chain links TRBV2 to TRBJ1-1; no reliable D call. Trimming removed 1 base from V and 3 bases from J, with 15 bases in between. The germline gives CDR1 SNHLY, CDR2 FYNNEI. The length of the CDR3 is 16 residues.

In its sample, this clone was seen once. J is TRBJ2-1 and V is TRBV4-2; TRBD2 matches at 12 bases. The CDR3 is 17 amino acids. The V gene end was trimmed by 3 bases and the J gene end by 9 bases; junction bases not matched to a gene: 12. Germline V gene sequence: CDR1 LGHNA, CDR2 YNFKEQ. CDR3: CASSQYLRASGRAEQFF. Written as DNA, the CDR3 is TGTGCCAGCAGCCAGTATCTAAGGGCTAGCGGGAGGGCTGAGCAGTTCTTC.

The J gene is TRBJ2-1, the V gene TRBV12-5; 8 bases fit TRBD2. V shed 2 bases and J 2 bases; nucleotides not matched to a gene: 14. CDR1 and CDR2 (germline): LGHNT, FRNRAP. The length of the CDR3 is 19 residues. The CDR3 DNA sequence: TGTGCTAGTGGTTTGCCCTCGAAATTTACGGGAGGGGCCTACAATGAGCAGTTCTTC. It codes for CASGLPSKFTGGAYNEQFF.

This sequence joins TRBV27 and TRBJ1-6; D unclear. Germline V gene lookup returns CDR1 MNHEY and CDR2 SMNVEV (reference sequence). This CDR3 is 19 amino acids long. Trimming removed 0 bases at V and 3 bases at J, with 18 bases between. The CDR3 is CASSLSSLPGRYYNSPLHF. CDR3 DNA sequence: TGTGCCAGCAGTTTATCGTCTCTCCCCGGGAGGTACTATAATTCACCCCTCCACTTT.

This clone was seen once. V gene TRBV29-1 combines with J gene TRBJ1-2; TRBD1 matches 9 bases. The length of the CDR3 is 12 residues. The V segment lost 6 bases and the J segment 10 bases; nucleotides outside the gene matches: 9. CDR1 is SQVTM, CDR2 ANQGSEA, per germline. The CDR3 loop is CSVPGTGWDYTF. DNA for the CDR3: TGCAGCGTCCCAGGGACAGGGTGGGACTACACCTTC.

V usage is TRBV6-5 and J usage is TRBJ1-6; 9 bases are a match to TRBD1. The CDR3 covers 14 residues. CDR1 MNHEY and CDR2 SVGAGI come from the germline V gene. The trim removed 2 bases at V and 14 bases at J, leaving 7 bases unmatched. CDR3 sequence reads: CASSYGQGRAALHF. The CDR3 DNA follows: TGTGCCAGCAGTTACGGACAGGGGCGGGCAGCCCTCCACTTT.

This CDR3 is CASSPAGTGYEKLFF. CDR3 coding DNA: TGTGCCAGCTCACCAGCGGGGACAGGGTATGAAAAACTGTTTTTT. The chain recombines TRBV18 with TRBJ1-4, with TRBD1 matching over 9 bases. CDR3 length equals 15 residues. CDR1 and CDR2 (germline): KGHSH, LQKENI. J lost 6 bases, V lost 2 bases, and 4 bases had no gene match.

The chain employs TRBV21-1 and TRBJ2-7; the table's D call, TRBD1, has no DNA check behind it. TRBV21-1 represents a pseudogene. This CDR3 contains 13 residues. The CDR3 region is CASSRDRADEQYF. The CDR3 DNA reads as TGTGCCAGCAGTCGGGACAGGGCCGACGAGCAGTACTTC.

The genes are TRBV4-2 and TRBJ2-3; 9 bases line up with TRBD2. This CDR3 is 15 amino acids long. CDR1 and CDR2 (germline): LGHNA, YNFKEQ. The V segment lost 0 bases and the J segment 5 bases; nucleotides outside the gene matches: 3. For the CDR3, the DNA is TGTGCCAGCAGCCAAGATCTAGCGGGGATAGATACGCAGTATTTT. Translating it yields CASSQDLAGIDTQYF.

The chain employs TRBV11-2 and TRBJ1-1; TRBD1 matches at 9 bases. The CDR3 runs 14 residues. Germline lookup yields CDR1 SGHAT and CDR2 FQNNGV. Germline trimming cut 4 bases from V and 6 bases from J; bases unmatched to any gene: 6. The CDR3 loop is CASSWDREVPEAFF. As DNA, the CDR3 is TGTGCCAGCAGCTGGGACAGGGAGGTACCTGAAGCTTTCTTT.

The chain is built from TRBV5-1 and TRBJ2-3; D gene unclear. V lost 1 base and J lost 6, with 3 bases in between. Germline assignment: CDR1 SGHRS and CDR2 YFSETQ. The CDR3 length is 11 residues. The DNA for the CDR3 is TGCGCCAGCAGCTTGCGGGATACGCAGTATTTT. Protein: CASSLRDTQYF.

The chain combines TRBV9 with TRBJ1-2; 8 bases agree with TRBD1. This CDR3 has 16 residues. Trimming removed 0 bases from V and 7 bases from J; junction bases left unmatched: 11. The germline CDR1 and CDR2 sequences are SGDLS and YYNGEE. The CDR3 DNA follows: TGTGCCAGCAGCGTAGCTGGTGCAGGGGGCGCGGGTGGCTACACCTTC. This sequence encodes CASSVAGAGGAGGYTF.

The chain links TRBV7-9 to TRBJ1-1; D unclear. Germline V lookup: CDR1 SEHNR, CDR2 FQNEAQ (reference sequence). V was cut by 3 bases and J by 5 bases, with 7 bases left in between. This CDR3 is built from 12 residues. CDR3 bases: TGTGCCAGCAGCTTTTCGGGGACTGAAGCTTTCTTT. It is translated as CASSFSGTEAFF.

CDR3 sequence: CASSSQDDREVQPQHF. For the CDR3, the DNA is TGTGCCAGCAGCTCTCAGGATGACAGGGAGGTTCAGCCCCAGCATTTT. The chain uses TRBV21-1 and TRBJ1-5; the table names TRBD1, a call not compared with the DNA. TRBV21-1 is noted as a pseudogene. CDR3 length equals 16 residues.

The chain uses TRBV19 and TRBJ2-1, with TRBD1 identical over 9 bases. CDR3 length: 14 residues. J was trimmed by 10 bases and V by 5 bases; bases with no gene match: 9. Germline V gene lookup returns CDR1 LNHDA and CDR2 SQIVND (reference sequence). The chain's CDR3 is CASSRRQGVREQFF. CDR3 DNA sequence: TGTGCCAGTAGTCGCCGACAGGGGGTTAGAGAGCAGTTCTTC.

The chain has TRBV3-1 (or the pseudogene TRBV3-2) and TRBJ1-1, with 7 bases that match TRBD1. Trimming took 2 bases from V and 8 from J; bases not matched to a gene: 5. This CDR3 contains 13 residues. CDR1 LGHDT and CDR2 YNNKEL come from the germline V gene (reference sequence). The CDR3 DNA reads as TGTGCCAGCAGCCAACAGGGGGTTCGGGAAGCTTTCTTT. This codes for CASSQQGVREAFF.